The source of this T cell receptor (beta chain) is a study of T cells in Graves' hyperthyroidism and ophthalmopathy (dated by TCRdb to the late 2010s). About the investigation overall: Peripheral blood samples were taken at initial diagnosis, before any treatment was given. To identify distinguishing TCR V-J signatures, a discovery cohort of roughly 100 patients was used, comprising 43 with Graves' ophthalmopathy and 57 with stable Graves' hyperthyroidism. Whether ophthalmopathy could be predicted prospectively was tested in an independent validation cohort made up of roughly 19 hyperthyroidism patients plus 17 patients who later progressed to ophthalmopathy. For training and testing, the roughly 97 patients in the discovery cohort were randomly divided in a 7:3 ratio. The study also compared thyroid tissue and blood T-cell repertoires from about six Graves' hyperthyroidism patients. After sampling, hyperthyroidism patients received methimazole starting at 30 mg daily, and ophthalmopathy patients received high-dose intravenous methylprednisolone. The paper reports TCR Vbeta CDR3 sequencing of some 140 peripheral blood samples: under 45 ophthalmopathy, 75 to 80 hyperthyroidism and around 17 progressor patients. Paper-wide results and their limitations: Ophthalmopathy was separated from stable hyperthyroidism by a 13 V-J signature model, with approximately 85% sensitivity and roughly 84% specificity obtained in cross-validation and 80%/75% obtained in testing. No statistical method was used to fix the sample size in advance, and group allocation was not hidden from the investigators. In validation, the model predicted progression to ophthalmopathy with approximately 69% sensitivity and roughly 72% specificity, a median of about 6.7 months before onset. Most expanded thyroid clonotypes (frequency above 0.001) were also detected in blood, a finding suggesting that blood repertoires may reflect thyroid immune responses.

Stable Graves' hyperthyroidism was defined as no progression to ophthalmopathy during 18 months of follow-up. Hyperthyroidism patients were newly diagnosed, had a disease duration of under 2 months, and were aged 18 to 65 years. Exclusion was applied to patients with uncontrolled infections, other autoimmune diseases, pregnancy or lactation. Diagnoses were based on clinical symptoms, serum thyroxine and TRAb, thyroid ultrasound and orbital computed tomography. Ficoll-Paque density gradient centrifugation was used to isolate PBMCs from about 10 ml of fresh peripheral blood. Total RNA was extracted using Trizol reagent, and RNA quality was assessed on an Agilent 2100 Bioanalyzer. With regard to this clonotype: This receptor's antigen is unknown. Within one base of it there is no much larger clone, and no base qualities were kept.

V is pruned by 0 bases and J by 0 bases, leaving 11 bases of the junction without a gene match. CDR1 and CDR2, per the germline V gene, are KGHSH and LQKENI. Including the terminal cysteine and phenylalanine, the CDR3 comprises 19 residues. Solely the CDR3 DNA is kept, with 57 bases framed from the first base. The TCR beta CDR3 regions were amplified from the RNA transcripts. For the first round of RT-PCR on the TCR CDR3, the HTBI primer set was used together with the Qiagen OneStep RT-PCR kit. Libraries were constructed in a second round of multiplex PCR, after which size selection and purification were performed. Paired-end sequencing of the libraries was performed with 100 bp reads on an Illumina HiSeq2000. The paper's data handling went like this. Raw data were processed with SOAPnuke, discarding reads with adapters, uncalled bases, mean Phred below 15, or no exact constant-primer or identifier match. COPE v1.2.5 was used to merge high-quality paired reads, and clonotypes were defined as unique nucleotide sequences. MiTCR v1.1 was used to align the clonotypes against IMGT TRBV, TRBD and TRBJ reference segments. Only V-J combinations with frequency above 0.0001, covering 99% to 99.2% of repertoires, were analysed. A TCS score was defined as the ratio of F50 (clonal expansion) to E x V (chaos), with BLOSUM62-based TCRdist applied between CDR3 peptides within each V-J. Welch's t-statistics and random forest reduced around 550 V-J features to 10 to 15, which were used in a naive Bayes classifier (R e1071). The raw public data were reprocessed by TCRdb itself: fastp quality trimming at Q25, MiXCR clonotype calling, in-frame beta chains only. CDR3 protein duplicates are merged, each entry listing the most common genes and DNA. These V and J calls originate from TCRdb's pipeline instead of the authors' own analysis. The sample data list 550,000 to 800,000 distinct CDR3 sequences, and 15% to 20% of these were observed just once. Around a sixth of the sample is taken by the ten largest.

Sequencing input: blood. The clonotype comes from a man aged 45 to 65 with Graves' hyperthyroidism. Rearrangement joined TRBV18 to TRBJ2-1, and TRBD2 aligns with 7 junction nucleotides. The base sequence is TGTGCCAGCTCACCACCGGCGGGAGTGTATGTGGGCTCCTACAATGAGCAGTTCTTC. Translated, it gives CASSPPAGVYVGSYNEQFF.